One and the same sample provided the 5 T cell receptor beta chains below, sequenced in a study of prognosis after radiotherapy for stage I lung cancer. Multiplex PCR, run in two rounds, amplified TCR beta CDR3 from genomic DNA. Initially, in first-round PCR, primers specific to each TRBV and TRBJ gene were used. In TCRdb, the multiplex PCR reads were re-called with MiXCR into one record per CDR3 protein. The profile covers 25,000 to 35,000 distinct CDR3 sequences, with around 43% appearing a single time and 15% taken by the ten largest. The source material was PBMCs, sampled before or after stereotactic body radiation therapy (not recorded which). These receptors all come from a donor aged 50 or older with non-small cell lung cancer.

Concerning this clonotype: A much more abundant neighbour one base away suggests this may be a read error. The chain is built from TRBV29-1 and TRBJ2-3; 8 nucleotides align to TRBD2. The CDR3 totals 13 residues. CDR1 SQVTM and CDR2 ANQGSEA come from the germline V gene. The V segment lost 5 bases and the J segment 7 bases; nucleotides outside the gene matches: 8. The CDR3, as DNA: TGCAGCGTTAAATTGGTAGCGGGATATACGCAGTATTTT. It codes for CSVKLVAGYTQYF.

V and J are TRBV12-5 and TRBJ2-1; 9 bases are shared with TRBD1. The CDR3 loop spans 13 amino acids. Looked up from germline, CDR1 is LGHNT and CDR2 is FRNRAP. V was pared by 8 bases and J by 7 bases, with 6 bases of the junction left unmatched. The CDR3 region has the DNA TGTGCTAGTTGTCTGGGACAGGGTAATGAGCAGTTCTTC. Translation: CASCLGQGNEQFF.

The chain employs TRBV11-2 and TRBJ2-7, with 10 bases that match TRBD2. CDR1 and CDR2 (germline): SGHAT, FQNNGV. The V and J ends lost 1 base and 2 bases, in that order; junction bases with no gene match: 11. The CDR3 consists of 18 residues. For the CDR3, the DNA is TGTGCCAGCAGCTTAGCCCCCCGATGGAGCGGGAGGGCCTACGAGCAGTACTTC. Its protein product is CASSLAPRWSGRAYEQYF.

This clonotype has only one observation. The chain carries TRBV24-1 and TRBJ1-2; 7 bases agree with TRBD1. The V gene's germline CDR1 is KGHDR and CDR2 SFDVKD. The CDR3 length is 15 residues. The trim removed 4 bases at V and 5 bases at J, leaving 9 bases unmatched. CDR3 protein: CATSDPGQNTYGYTF. The CDR3 nucleotides read TGTGCCACCAGTGACCCGGGACAGAACACGTATGGCTACACCTTC.

As for this clonotype: A far larger clone is one base from this, pointing to a likely read error. V and J are TRBV6-1 and TRBJ2-1; the match to TRBD1 covers 10 bases. The CDR3 consists of 16 residues. Trimming removed 3 bases from V and 7 bases from J; junction bases left unmatched: 9. Germline V gene sequence: CDR1 MNHNS, CDR2 SASEGT. Here the CDR3 reads CASSDSWTGGGNEQFF. The CDR3 DNA reads TGTGCCAGCAGTGACTCCTGGACAGGGGGTGGGAATGAGCAGTTCTTC.